This T cell receptor (beta chain) was profiled in a study of T cells after posttransplantation cyclophosphamide. This table comes from immunoSEQ multiplex PCR, and its TCRdb copy is limited to in-frame clones, with some not included. The sample holds fewer than 40,000 clones, and no clone turns up only once. This clone was detected ten times or more. The trim removed 9 bases at V and 2 bases at J, leaving 9 bases unmatched. Germline CDR1 reads MDHEN; CDR2 reads SYDVKM. The CDR3 totals 14 residues. Input material: PBMCs. The sequence derives from a woman between 50 and 59 years old in good health and a related stem cell transplant donor. This sequence joins TRBV28 and TRBJ1-2; TRBD1 aligns across 7 bases. The CDR3 protein is CASLPTGQNYGYTF. In nucleotides, the CDR3 is TGTGCCAGTCTACCTACGGGACAGAACTATGGCTACACCTTC.